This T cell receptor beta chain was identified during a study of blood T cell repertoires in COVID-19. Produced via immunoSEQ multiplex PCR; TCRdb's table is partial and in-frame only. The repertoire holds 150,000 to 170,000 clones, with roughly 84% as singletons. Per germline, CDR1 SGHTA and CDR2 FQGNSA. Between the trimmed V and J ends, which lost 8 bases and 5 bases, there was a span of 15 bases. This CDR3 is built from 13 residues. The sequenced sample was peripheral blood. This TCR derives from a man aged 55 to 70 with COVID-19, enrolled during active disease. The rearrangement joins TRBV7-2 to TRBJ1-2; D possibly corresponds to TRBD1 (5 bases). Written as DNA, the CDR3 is TGTGCCAGCGCCCCGGGGGACGGTTATGGCTACACCTTC. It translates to CASAPGDGYGYTF.